The T cell receptor beta chain under discussion was sequenced for a study of blood T cell repertoires in COVID-19. The overall study: COVID-19 samples from acute and convalescent phases originated in the United States, Italy and Spain. T cells, B-cell-depleted T cells, or PBMCs supplied cDNA or gDNA.

In the original analysis: Estimates of nucleated cell counts were drawn from the amplification of reference gene primers. Assay: immunoSEQ multiplex PCR; the TCRdb copy retains only in-frame clones and omits some. V, J and clone size derive from that table, while D and trimming were established from the DNA sequence. The table records tens of thousands of clones, roughly 86% of them present only once. Trimming took 2 bases from V and 7 from J, leaving 17 bases between them. CDR1 and CDR2 (germline): MDHEN, SYDVKM. The CDR3 covers 15 residues. The chain carries TRBV28 and TRBJ2-5, with D tentatively TRBD2 (6 bases). This clonotype was sampled from a woman of 80 years or more with acute or convalescent COVID-19. The material sequenced was peripheral blood. DNA of the CDR3: TGTGCCAGCAGTTTAGCGGGTGGCGGGATTGGGACCCAGTACTTC. Amino acids: CASSLAGGGIGTQYF.